This T cell receptor (beta chain) came from a study of response to subunit inactivated influenza vaccine (dated by TCRdb to 2017 to 2018). With regard to the full study: Deep quantitative profiling of the T cell receptor repertoire was used in the study to follow responses to a trivalent subunit inactivated influenza vaccine. What the authors observed across the whole study: According to the authors, only a limited number of new T cells may be recruited by each seasonal influenza vaccination.

Receptor amplification or capture employed RT-PCR. This sample was sequenced with an Illumina HiSeq 2500. TCRdb trimmed public reads at Q25 via fastp, called clones via MiXCR and kept in-frame beta chains. For every CDR3 protein sequence, its rows merge into one entry that carries the most common genes and DNA. This sample comprises 860,000 or so distinct CDR3 sequences, approximately 21% of them detected only once. The biggest ten clones account for about 9.4% of the sample. V loses 0 bases of germline sequence and J loses 4 bases, and the interval between the two ends is 13 bases. From the cysteine through the phenylalanine, the CDR3 covers 15 amino acids. The read is trimmed to its CDR3 DNA, 45 bases read in frame from base 1. Sequences LGHNA (CDR1) and YSLEER (CDR2) are obtained from the germline V gene. There are a few counts of this clonotype. Its antigen target is currently unknown. No much larger clonotype is one base removed from it; base qualities were not supplied.

The material was PBMCs from blood, obtained 5 days after vaccination. The TCR sequence derives from a man aged 45-60 years who received an inactivated influenza vaccine. Donor details come from another sample of the same person, matched by shared clones. The V gene is TRBV4-3 and the J gene is TRBJ2-7; the D gene could be TRBD1 or TRBD2, each one agreeing over 5 bases. CDR3 protein: CASSQEQGRLYEQYF. The sequenced DNA: TGCGCCAGCAGCCAAGAGCAGGGACGGTTGTACGAGCAGTACTTC.